This T cell receptor (beta chain) was captured by sequencing in a study of T cells after somatic rescue of genetic block. The junction had 10 bases not matched to a gene; V was cut back by 0 bases and J by 1 base. The CDR3 contains 18 residues. In germline, CDR1 is SGHRS, CDR2 YFSETQ. Some clones are missing from TCRdb's copy, which holds only in-frame ones; the method was immunoSEQ multiplex PCR. The sample lists about 110,000 clones; 75% to 95% were seen once. This clone has only a few counts. The chain is built from TRBV5-1 and TRBJ2-1; 7 positions match TRBD2. The clonotype was recovered from a woman under 30. Sequencing was done on a sample of peripheral blood mononuclear cells (PBMCs). The CDR3 sequence is CASSLGRGLAGSYNEQFF. Written as DNA, the CDR3 is TGCGCCAGCAGCTTGGGGCGGGGGTTAGCGGGTTCCTACAATGAGCAGTTCTTC.